This T cell receptor (beta chain) was recovered during a study of blood T cell repertoires in COVID-19. The study drew participants aged about 18 to 95 years from fewer than 30 US areas. Produced via immunoSEQ multiplex PCR; TCRdb's table is partial and in-frame only. Of 140,000 to 150,000 clones listed, roughly 90% were seen once; the top ten hold more than 1%. This CDR3 is built from 16 residues. After removal of 4 bases from V and 2 bases from J, the junction contained 8 bases not matched to a gene. Germline CDR1 SGHRS, CDR2 YFSETQ. The chain is built from TRBV5-1 and TRBJ2-1, with 8 positions matching TRBD2. Sequenced material: PBMCs or T cells enriched from blood (not recorded which). The source of this sequence is a woman aged 25-40 years with acute COVID-19. The chain's CDR3 is CASSISGSGAYNEQFF. CDR3 DNA: TGCGCCAGCAGCATAAGCGGGAGTGGGGCCTACAATGAGCAGTTCTTC.